Below are 22 T cell receptor beta chains sequenced from a single sample in a study of blood T cells in healthy people across ages (dated by TCRdb to about 2015). The library was made by 5' RACE. TCRdb shows the sequencer as Illumina HiSeq 2500. A second PCR of roughly 7 to 11 cycles was performed with a sample-barcoded 5' primer and a J-beta primer mix. TCRdb ran its own pipeline on the public reads, namely fastp trimming at Q25 and MiXCR clone calling, and kept in-frame beta chains. Rows matching on CDR3 protein sequence are summarized as one entry with the most common DNA and genes. The sample records about 1.4 million distinct CDR3 sequences, around 55% of which are singletons. The ten biggest clones cover roughly 6.3% of the sample. Sequencing was carried out using blood. These receptors all stem from a man younger than 35 in good health.

The chain combines TRBV2 with TRBJ2-1, with TRBD1 matching 8 bases. The V gene's germline CDR1 is SNHLY and CDR2 FYNNEI. This CDR3 region has 14 residues. Trimming took 5 bases from V and 12 from J; bases not matched to a gene: 12. The CDR3 bases are TGTGCCAGCAGTCCCCGAGACAGGGGCCCTAGGCAGTTCTTC. This codes for CASSPRDRGPRQFF.

This clonotype was found many times. This chain connects TRBV5-1 to TRBJ2-7, with D perhaps TRBD1 (6 bases). The CDR3 has 16 residues. V shed 3 bases and J shed 0 bases, with 16 bases lying between them. Germline V lookup: CDR1 SGHRS, CDR2 YFSETQ. DNA for the CDR3: TGCGCCAGCAGCTGGGAAGGGGGAACGAGCTCCTACGAGCAGTACTTC. Amino acids: CASSWEGGTSSYEQYF.

The CDR3 sequence is CASSPDSSLGYTF. For the CDR3, the DNA is TGTGCCAGCAGTCCGGACAGTTCCCTTGGCTACACCTTC. The chain joins TRBV12-3 or TRBV12-4 to TRBJ1-2; possible D gene TRBD1, 6 bases. The ends were cut back, 5 bases at V and 7 bases at J, with 14 bases in the middle. This CDR3 spans 13 amino acids.

The chain carries TRBV4-1 and TRBJ1-5; D possibly corresponds to TRBD1 (5 bases). CDR3 length equals 16 residues. The ends were cut back, 4 bases at V and 0 bases at J, with 13 bases in the middle. In germline, CDR1 is MGHRA, CDR2 YSYEKL. The DNA of the CDR3 is TGCGCCAGCAGCCCCAAGGGGTCCGATAGCAATCAGCCCCAGCATTTT. Translating gives CASSPKGSDSNQPQHF.

As to this clonotype: One end of the junction is discordant with germline, which a read error may explain. The chain joins TRBV7-9 to TRBJ2-7; 7 bases line up with TRBD2. The length of the CDR3 is 15 residues. The germline V gene encodes CDR1 SEHNR and CDR2 FQNEAQ (reference sequence). This chain's CDR3 is CASSSAGESPYERYF. CDR3 DNA sequence: TGTGCCAGCAGCAGTGCGGGGGAGTCCCCTTACGAGCGGTACTTC. Filled out from reference TRBV7-9 and TRBJ2-7, the complete variable domain reads DTGVSQNPRHKITKRGQNVTFRCDPISEHNRLYWYRQTLGQGPEFLTYFQNEAQLEKSRLLSDRFSAERPKGSFSTLEIQRTEQGDSAMYLCASSSAGESPYERYFGPGTRLTVT.

The rearrangement links TRBV20-1 to TRBJ2-1, with D possibly TRBD2 on 6 matching bases. Between the trimmed V and J ends, which lost 4 bases and 1 base, there was a span of 17 bases. Germline V CDR1 and CDR2: DFQATT, SNEGSKA (reference sequence). The CDR3 extends over 16 amino acids. The CDR3 nucleotides are TGCAGTGCTATAGACCCTCGGGACTTTTCCTACAATGAGCAGTTCTTC. Translation: CSAIDPRDFSYNEQFF.

The CDR3 is CASSYSGRSETQYF. As DNA, the CDR3 is TGTGCCAGCAGTTACTCGGGTCGGTCAGAGACCCAGTACTTC. J is TRBJ2-5 and V is TRBV6-2 or TRBV6-3; D call uncertain. The germline gives CDR1 MNHEY, CDR2 SVGEGT. V was clipped by 0 bases and J by 4 bases, with 9 bases between them. The CDR3 extends over 14 amino acids.

The rearrangement links TRBV12-3 or TRBV12-4 to TRBJ2-3, with D perhaps matching TRBD1 (5 bases). V lost 5 bases to trimming and J lost 1 base, with 16 bases between them. The CDR3 consists of 16 residues. CDR3 amino acids: CASSAIRAGCTDTQYF. CDR3 nucleotide sequence: TGTGCCAGCAGTGCCATCCGCGCAGGGTGCACAGATACGCAGTATTTT.

The chain uses TRBV6-1 and TRBJ2-3; D possibly corresponds to TRBD1 (5 bases). There are 16 residues in the CDR3. Deletions cut 4 bases from V and 0 bases from J, with 14 bases between. Germline V gives CDR1 MNHNS, CDR2 SASEGT. In DNA, the CDR3 is TGTGCCAGCAGTGCCGCAGGGTCCCCCAGCACAGATACGCAGTATTTT. Translation: CASSAAGSPSTDTQYF.

The CDR3 DNA reads as TGTGCCAGCAGCGCCCACGCGGCAGATACGCAGTATTTT. It is translated as CASSAHAADTQYF. The V call is TRBV7-2, the J call TRBJ2-3; D call uncertain. V was clipped by 5 bases and J by 4 bases, with 10 bases between them. Germline CDR1 reads SGHTA; CDR2 reads FQGNSA. This CDR3 has 13 amino acids.

This clonotype was counted a single time. This chain joins TRBV14 and TRBJ1-4; D is ambiguous. The CDR3 has 18 amino acids. Trimming removed 1 base at V and 6 bases at J, with 21 bases between. The V gene's germline CDR1 is SGHDN and CDR2 FVKESK. The CDR3 DNA reads TGTGCCAGCAGCCAAGGAGCTATCGTCGCCGTTCGGGATGAAAAACTGTTTTTT. Residues: CASSQGAIVAVRDEKLFF.

This clonotype has a handful of counts. This rearrangement joins TRBV20-1 to TRBJ2-1; TRBD2 agrees at 8 bases. The length of the CDR3 is 11 residues. Germline CDR1 and CDR2: DFQATT and SNEGSKA (reference sequence). The V and J ends lost 4 bases and 9 bases, in that order; junction bases with no gene match: 2. CDR3 in amino acids: CSATAGGEQFF. CDR3 coding DNA: TGCAGTGCTACCGCGGGGGGTGAGCAGTTCTTC.

The genes are TRBV5-1 and TRBJ2-3; 8 bases align to TRBD2. This CDR3 spans 14 amino acids. The V gene end was trimmed by 4 bases and the J gene end by 3 bases; junction bases not matched to a gene: 4. Per germline, CDR1 SGHRS and CDR2 YFSETQ. The CDR3 coding sequence is TGCGCCAGCAGCGAAACTAGCGGAACAGATACGCAGTATTTT. This sequence encodes CASSETSGTDTQYF.

This clonotype was detected only a few times. The chain recombines TRBV6-1 with TRBJ2-1, with 7 bases identical to TRBD1. This CDR3 is built from 14 residues. J gave up 3 bases and V 4 bases, and 3 bases lay outside the gene matches. CDR1 and CDR2 from the germline V gene are MNHNS and SASEGT. The CDR3, as DNA: TGTGCCAGCAGTGGGGGGACAGTCTACAATGAGCAGTTCTTC. Translation gives CASSGGTVYNEQFF.

The chain couples TRBV11-2 to TRBJ2-5; maybe TRBD2 (5 bases). Trimming left V 3 bases short and J 2 bases short, with 16 bases between. Germline CDR1 is SGHAT and CDR2 is FQNNGV. This CDR3 is built from 16 residues. CDR3 bases: TGTGCCAGCAGCTTTGACGACGGGAAGAGACAAGAGACCCAGTACTTC. Protein product: CASSFDDGKRQETQYF.

This chain links TRBV12-3 or TRBV12-4 with TRBJ2-1; D is possibly TRBD1 (6 bases). The CDR3 is 13 residues long. V was clipped by 2 bases and J by 15 bases, with 17 bases between them. CDR3 DNA sequence: TGTGCCAGCAGTTTACTATCGCCAGGGGTAAGGTTCTTC. Amino acid sequence: CASSLLSPGVRFF.

The gene calls are TRBV20-1 and TRBJ2-1, with TRBD2 matching over 8 bases. V lost 8 bases, J lost 4 bases, and 16 bases stayed unmatched. Germline V lookup: CDR1 DFQATT, CDR2 SNEGSKA (reference sequence). The CDR3 spans 16 residues. The CDR3 coding sequence is TGCAGTTCTACCACAAGGCTTAGCGGGGATTACAATGAGCAGTTCTTC. Translated, it gives CSSTTRLSGDYNEQFF.

This rearrangement joins TRBV20-1 to TRBJ2-5; possible D gene TRBD2, 5 bases. The V end was cut by 6 bases, the J end by 3 bases, with 11 bases between. The CDR3 consists of 12 residues. Germline V gives CDR1 DFQATT, CDR2 SNEGSKA (reference sequence). CDR3 amino acids: CSADDGEETQYF. For the CDR3, the DNA is TGCAGTGCGGACGACGGGGAAGAGACCCAGTACTTC.

This clonotype showed up just a few times. The V and J genes are TRBV7-9 and TRBJ2-1; 7 bases agree with TRBD2. Trimming cost V 7 bases and J 0 bases; bases outside gene matches: 6. The germline V gene has CDR1 SEHNR and CDR2 FQNEAQ (reference sequence). This CDR3 spans 15 amino acids. CDR3 residues: CASNRDYGSYNEQFF. CDR3 DNA sequence: TGTGCCAGCAATAGGGACTACGGCTCCTACAATGAGCAGTTCTTC.

The V and J genes are TRBV4-3 and TRBJ2-2; 7 bases fit TRBD2. The V segment lost 5 bases and the J segment 7 bases; nucleotides outside the gene matches: 13. This CDR3 contains 16 residues. Germline values: CDR1 LGHNA, CDR2 YSLEER. The CDR3 here is CASSDAAGTQRGELFF. CDR3 nucleotides: TGCGCCAGCAGCGACGCAGCGGGGACCCAACGCGGGGAGCTGTTTTTT.

The gene calls are TRBV24-1 and TRBJ2-7; TRBD1 matches at 9 bases. This CDR3 contains 14 residues. V shed 4 bases, J shed 8 bases, and the junction held 8 bases outside the gene matches. From germline, CDR1 is KGHDR and CDR2 SFDVKD. The CDR3 bases are TGTGCCACCAGTGAACCCGGGACAGGGACCAAGCAGTACTTC. Translating gives CATSEPGTGTKQYF.

This chain connects TRBV19 to TRBJ2-7; D tentatively fits TRBD1 or TRBD2 (6 bases each). V was shortened by 6 bases and J by 3 bases, with 18 bases between the two germline ends. Germline CDR1 reads LNHDA; CDR2 reads SQIVND (reference sequence). This CDR3 comprises 15 residues. This CDR3 reads CASSGLQGKSYEQYF. CDR3 in DNA: TGTGCCAGTAGCGGACTACAGGGTAAAAGCTACGAGCAGTACTTC.